This TCR beta chain was obtained from a study of blood T cell repertoires in COVID-19. Study background: Sample material is recorded as cDNA or gDNA derived from T cells, B-cell-depleted T cells, or PBMCs.

Methods used by the authors: Quantification of nucleated cells was approximated via reference gene primer amplification. The protocol was immunoSEQ multiplex PCR, while the TCRdb copy is restricted to in-frame clones and leaves out a portion. The V and J calls and the clone size are those of that table, but D and trimming were determined from the DNA. The sample has around 300,000 clones; approximately 88% are singletons. Germline V gives CDR1 LNHDA, CDR2 SQIVND (reference sequence). The germline V and J ends were trimmed by 5 bases and 7 bases, with 14 bases remaining between them. CDR3 length equals 14 residues.

The TCR comes from a man younger than 35 with active or convalescent COVID-19. The source material was peripheral blood. The genes are TRBV19 and TRBJ2-2; D not certain. CDR3 sequence: CASSLHQSLGELFF. The DNA for the CDR3 is TGTGCCAGTAGTTTACACCAATCGCTCGGGGAGCTGTTTTTT. The full variable domain, its missing parts supplied by reference TRBV19 and TRBJ2-2, is DGGITQSPKYLFRKEGQNVTLSCEQNLNHDAMYWYRQDPGQGLRLIYYSQIVNDFQKGDIAEGYSVSREKKESFPLTVTSAQKNPTAFYLCASSLHQSLGELFFGEGSRLTVL.